This entry describes one T cell receptor (beta chain). PCR amplification relied on 60 Vbeta primers (plus 13 Jbeta primers). Profiling relied on immunoSEQ multiplex PCR, and the TCRdb table lists in-frame clones only, not all of them. The repertoire holds about 130,000 clones, 75% to 85% seen once, with just under 3% in the top ten. The sample originates from a study of cytomegalovirus exposure and HLA in healthy donors. CDR3 length: 12 residues. Germline loops: CDR1 MNHEY, CDR2 SVGAGI. Trimming left V 9 bases short and J 0 bases short, with 9 bases between. The specimen sequenced was PBMCs. The chain carries TRBV6-5 and TRBJ2-7; tentative D call: TRBD2 (6 bases). The TCR comes from a woman between 18 and 30 years old in good health and CMV-seropositive. The CDR3 DNA reads TGTGCCAGTTTGACTAGCTCCTACGAGCAGTACTTC. Its translation: CASLTSSYEQYF.